This T cell receptor beta chain stems from a study of blood T cell repertoires in COVID-19. V lost 5 bases and J 0 bases, leaving 11 bases between the germline ends. The germline V gene has CDR1 SNHLY and CDR2 FYNNEI. The CDR3 is 15 amino acids. This table comes from immunoSEQ multiplex PCR, and its TCRdb copy is limited to in-frame clones, with some not included. Of 110,000 or so clones in the sample, nearly 90% were seen once. What was sequenced was peripheral blood. The TCR originated in a woman in her 70s who had recovered from COVID-19. The chain carries TRBV2 and TRBJ1-5, with TRBD1 as a possible D gene (6 bases). CDR3: CASSLRGYSNQPQHF. CDR3 DNA sequence: TGTGCCAGCAGTCTCAGGGGATATAGCAATCAGCCCCAGCATTTT.